The entry that follows covers one T cell receptor beta chain sequence. This clonotype occurred a few times. Its target antigen remains unknown. Within one base of it there is no much larger clone, and no base qualities were kept. TCRdb names Illumina HiSeq 1500 as the instrument used. The raw public data were reprocessed by TCRdb itself: fastp quality trimming at Q25, MiXCR clonotype calling, in-frame beta chains only. Rows merge per CDR3 protein into single entries with the most common DNA and genes. In this sample the table shows almost 550,000 distinct CDR3 sequences, 16% of which occur a single time. 20% to 30% of the sample goes to the ten largest clones. This entry is derived from a study of T cell repertoires in cytomegalovirus infection (dated by TCRdb to the late 2010s). Looking at the study overall: The HLA type of each donor mattered for the analysis, because public TCR beta signatures pointed to carriage of CMV infection along with the matching HLA type.

The study at large found these results: The ex vivo response was dominated by HLA-C-restricted CMV-specific TCR beta clonotypes, which also provided the single most frequent clonotype in two of eight donors. In both this cohort and an independent approximately 350-donor cohort, the cumulative frequency of public TCR beta family members distinguished carriers of CMV infection plus the relevant HLA type.

The CDR3 has 15 amino acids, counting the end cysteine and phenylalanine. Only the CDR3 DNA is retained, 45 bases long and in frame from the first base. V gives up 3 bases and J gives up 0 bases, and the segment between their germline ends measures 13 bases. The germline V gene encodes CDR1 SGHRS and CDR2 YFSETQ. The chain joins TRBV5-1 to TRBJ2-7, with the D gene call left open. This clonotype originated in a human donor in good health (CMV status not recorded). Some clones in this sample may be carry-over from other donors' samples. The specimen sequenced was CD8+ T cells from PBMCs. CDR3 reads: CASSSTLVPSYEQYF. The nucleotides read TGCGCCAGCAGCTCGACCCTCGTCCCCTCCTACGAGCAGTACTTC.